Shown below are 22 T cell receptor beta chains from a single sample sequenced in a study of low-dose radiotherapy and immunotherapy resistance in tumors. Time point defined: before trial treatment. Priming of first-strand cDNA relied on TRAV- and TRBV-specific primers (covering alpha and beta chains). TCR amplification ran approximately 20 PCR cycles using constant-region and V-primer adapter primers. MiXCR, run by TCRdb on the reads, gives a single entry per CDR3 protein. In the table there are roughly 39,000 distinct CDR3 sequences, roughly 31% of which are singletons. Sequences were derived from PBMCs, sampled before treatment. Receptors originate from a male donor with gallbladder cancer.

In its sample, this clonotype was seen many times. This chain links TRBV7-2 with TRBJ1-6; possibly TRBD1 for D (5 bases). Trimming removed 3 bases from V and 8 bases from J, with 11 bases in between. The CDR3 contains 14 residues. The V gene's germline CDR1 is SGHTA and CDR2 FQGNSA. The CDR3 bases are TGTGCCAGCAGCTTGGGACCCGGGGATTCACCCCTCCACTTT. Translation: CASSLGPGDSPLHF.

V and J are TRBV9 and TRBJ2-2; D not resolved. The V end was cut by 0 bases, the J end by 6 bases, with 6 bases between. This CDR3 region has 13 residues. Germline CDR1 is SGDLS and CDR2 is YYNGEE. CDR3 nucleotide sequence: TGTGCCAGCAGCGTAGTTGCCCCCGGGGAGCTGTTTTTT. Its protein is CASSVVAPGELFF.

This clonotype was recorded many times. J is TRBJ2-4 and V is TRBV20-1; 7 positions agree with TRBD2. The germline V gene has CDR1 DFQATT and CDR2 SNEGSKA (reference sequence). J was trimmed by 0 bases and V by 6 bases; bases with no gene match: 2. There are 13 residues in the CDR3. CDR3 sequence: CSASGVAKNIQYF. In DNA form, the CDR3 reads TGCAGTGCAAGCGGGGTAGCCAAAAACATTCAGTACTTC.

This clonotype appeared a few times. V usage is TRBV20-1 and J usage is TRBJ1-5; D possibly corresponds to TRBD1 (5 bases). CDR1 and CDR2 (germline): DFQATT, SNEGSKA (reference sequence). V lost 3 bases to trimming and J lost 0 bases, with 9 bases between them. The CDR3 totals 14 residues. CDR3 nucleotide sequence: TGCAGTGCTAGTGAGGACACTAGCAATCAGCCCCAGCATTTT. Translation: CSASEDTSNQPQHF.

The rearrangement uses TRBV3-1 and TRBJ1-2; D uncertain. V lost 2 bases, J lost 10 bases, and 11 bases lay in between. Germline assignment: CDR1 LGHDT and CDR2 YNNKEL (reference sequence). The CDR3 runs 12 residues. DNA for the CDR3: TGTGCCAGCAGCCAATACCTAGGACCCTACACCTTC. Translated, it gives CASSQYLGPYTF.

This clonotype was seen many times. The chain uses TRBV29-1 and TRBJ2-5; weak D call: TRBD2 (6 bases). With 6 bases removed from V and 4 bases from J, the gap between germline ends came to 12 bases. CDR3 length equals 12 residues. The germline gives CDR1 SQVTM, CDR2 ANQGSEA. CDR3 loop: CSVPDGGETQYF. As DNA, the CDR3 is TGCAGCGTCCCGGACGGGGGAGAGACCCAGTACTTC.

This clonotype showed up many times. The chain uses TRBV7-3 and TRBJ2-3, with 9 bases that match TRBD2. V was pared by 5 bases and J by 2 bases, with 2 bases of the junction left unmatched. This CDR3 spans 14 amino acids. CDR1 and CDR2 (germline): SGHTA, FQGTGA. CDR3 amino acids: CASSLAGFTDTQYF. CDR3 DNA sequence: TGTGCCAGCAGCCTAGCGGGATTCACAGATACGCAGTATTTT.

This clonotype has a count of ten or more. The chain has TRBV29-1 and TRBJ1-2; a possible D gene is TRBD1 (6 bases). Between the trimmed V and J ends, which lost 6 bases and 2 bases, there was a span of 19 bases. CDR3 size: 15 residues. CDR1 is SQVTM and CDR2 is ANQGSEA in the germline V gene. CDR3 region: CSVMTGQYLNYGYTF. Here the CDR3 DNA reads TGCAGCGTCATGACCGGACAGTACCTAAACTATGGCTACACCTTC.

The rearrangement uses TRBV7-2 and TRBJ2-5; D is undetermined. Germline assignment: CDR1 SGHTA and CDR2 FQGNSA. CDR3 length: 11 residues. V was clipped by 5 bases and J by 4 bases, with 5 bases between them. CDR3 sequence: CASSQRETQYF. The CDR3 DNA reads TGTGCCAGCAGCCAACGAGAGACCCAGTACTTC.

This clonotype has ten or more counts. This sequence joins TRBV5-1 and TRBJ2-3; D perhaps matches TRBD2 (5 bases). V was pared by 0 bases and J by 6 bases, with 20 bases between. The CDR3 loop spans 17 amino acids. Germline lookup yields CDR1 SGHRS and CDR2 YFSETQ. CDR3 bases: TGCGCCAGCAGCTTGGCCGACTGGATGCCCGGCGGGGATACGCAGTATTTT. Its protein is CASSLADWMPGGDTQYF.

This clonotype was observed many times. This rearrangement joins TRBV19 to TRBJ2-1; tentatively, D is TRBD1 or TRBD2 (5 bases each). Per the germline V gene, CDR1 is LNHDA and CDR2 is SQIVND (reference sequence). This CDR3 has 15 residues. The V and J ends lost 3 bases and 8 bases respectively, with 17 bases between them. CDR3 DNA sequence: TGTGCCAGTAGTATTGAGGGGTCTCAATTTGATGAGCAGTTCTTC. This translates into CASSIEGSQFDEQFF. Drawing the rest from reference TRBV19 and TRBJ2-1, the complete variable domain is DGGITQSPKYLFRKEGQNVTLSCEQNLNHDAMYWYRQDPGQGLRLIYYSQIVNDFQKGDIAEGYSVSREKKESFPLTVTSAQKNPTAFYLCASSIEGSQFDEQFFGPGTRLTVL.

This clonotype has a count of ten or more. V usage is TRBV7-2 and J usage is TRBJ1-5, with a tentative D call TRBD1 (5 bases). The germline V gene has CDR1 SGHTA and CDR2 FQGNSA. The CDR3 length is 15 residues. Trimming took 5 bases from V and 5 from J, leaving 16 bases between them. CDR3 in DNA: TGTGCCAGCAGCCCGATACGGGGGTCAGATCAGCCCCAGCATTTT. Its translation is CASSPIRGSDQPQHF.

This clonotype was seen only a few times. This chain joins TRBV5-4 and TRBJ2-3, with D possibly being TRBD2 (6 bases). Germline V gives CDR1 SGHNT, CDR2 YYREEE (reference sequence). The V and J ends lost 4 bases and 6 bases respectively, with 18 bases between them. CDR3 length equals 15 residues. CDR3 coding DNA: TGTGCCAGCAGCCCCTCCGCGCGGGACGGGGATACGCAGTATTTT. This gives the protein CASSPSARDGDTQYF. The full variable domain, with the rest looked up from reference TRBV5-4 and TRBJ2-3, is ETGVTQSPTHLIKTRGQQVTLRCSSQSGHNTVSWYQQALGQGPQFIFQYYREEENGRGNFPPRFSGLQFPNYSSELNVNALELDDSALYLCASSPSARDGDTQYFGPGTRLTVL.

Points on this clonotype: This could be a read error, since a much larger clone is one nucleotide away. This chain uses TRBV5-3 with TRBJ2-1; 9 nucleotides match TRBD2. The last part of the DNA fits TRBJ2-7 better; the J call may be wrong. TRBV5-3 is placed among ORFs of uncertain function. The CDR3 is 15 residues long. CDR3 loop: CASSPLAGSYNEQYF. The CDR3 bases are TGTGCCAGCAGCCCCCTAGCGGGGAGCTACAATGAGCAGTACTTC.

This clonotype occurred many times. The chain has TRBV7-9 and TRBJ2-1, with 9 bases aligning to TRBD1. This CDR3 has 15 amino acids. Trimming took 5 bases from V and 1 from J; bases not matched to a gene: 3. Germline assignment: CDR1 SEHNR and CDR2 FQNEAQ (reference sequence). CDR3 coding DNA: TGTGCCAGCAGCCCAGACAGGGGGTCCTACAATGAGCAGTTCTTC. This encodes CASSPDRGSYNEQFF.

This rearrangement joins TRBV5-1 to TRBJ2-2; D is possibly TRBD2 (5 bases). Germline lookup yields CDR1 SGHRS and CDR2 YFSETQ. The V and J ends lost 2 bases and 6 bases respectively, with 8 bases between them. CDR3 size: 13 residues. The CDR3 DNA reads as TGCGCCAGCAGCTTCACCGGGGCCGGGGAGCTGTTTTTT. It codes for CASSFTGAGELFF.

In nucleotides, the CDR3 is TGTGCCAGTAGTATTGACAGGGGGCTGACCTACGAGCAGTACTTC. Its translation: CASSIDRGLTYEQYF. The chain is built from TRBV19 and TRBJ2-7; TRBD1 aligns across 10 bases. Germline CDR1 LNHDA, CDR2 SQIVND (reference sequence). J was trimmed by 2 bases and V by 3 bases; bases with no gene match: 4. This CDR3 has 15 residues.

This clonotype was seen many times. V is TRBV19 and J is TRBJ1-5; tentatively, D is TRBD1 (5 bases). With 10 bases removed from V and 6 bases from J, the gap between germline ends came to 25 bases. Per the germline V gene, CDR1 is LNHDA and CDR2 is SQIVND (reference sequence). This CDR3 is built from 16 residues. CDR3 protein: CATARDRGDEFQPQHF. In DNA, the CDR3 is TGTGCCACCGCCCGGGACCGCGGAGATGAATTTCAGCCCCAGCATTTT. Using reference TRBV19 and TRBJ1-5 for the parts outside the CDR3, the full variable domain is DGGITQSPKYLFRKEGQNVTLSCEQNLNHDAMYWYRQDPGQGLRLIYYSQIVNDFQKGDIAEGYSVSREKKESFPLTVTSAQKNPTAFYLCATARDRGDEFQPQHFGDGTRLSIL.

This clonotype is medium-sized (0.01 to 0.1%) in the sample. The J gene is TRBJ1-2, the V gene TRBV6-2 or TRBV6-3, with D uncertain. The germline V gene has CDR1 MNHEY and CDR2 SVGEGT. The CDR3 totals 13 residues. V lost 7 bases and J lost 5, with 14 bases in between. The CDR3 DNA reads TGTGCCAGCAATCCAAGCCCCCGGTATGGCTACACCTTC. Amino acids: CASNPSPRYGYTF.

The gene calls are TRBV3-1 and TRBJ2-1, with D perhaps matching TRBD1 or TRBD2 (5 bases each). Trimming cost V 1 base and J 4 bases, with 11 bases left between them. The CDR3 sequence is 15 residues long. The germline V gene encodes CDR1 LGHDT and CDR2 YNNKEL (reference sequence). The CDR3 region is CASSQAGRGYNEQFF. The DNA of the CDR3 is TGTGCCAGCAGCCAAGCGGGACGCGGATACAATGAGCAGTTCTTC.

This clonotype was seen ten or more times. V is TRBV29-1 and J is TRBJ1-2, with 8 bases that match TRBD1. V lost 7 bases, J lost 2 bases, and 9 bases stayed unmatched. This CDR3 is built from 14 residues. CDR1 is SQVTM and CDR2 is ANQGSEA in the germline V gene. This chain's CDR3 is CSAFGQGANYGYTF. The CDR3 nucleotides read TGCAGCGCCTTTGGACAGGGTGCGAACTATGGCTACACCTTC.

CDR3 sequence: CSAQLPGLGAGELFF. As DNA, the CDR3 is TGCAGTGCCCAACTTCCGGGACTAGGGGCCGGGGAGCTGTTTTTT. The chain couples TRBV20-1 to TRBJ2-2; TRBD2 agrees at 8 bases. The trim removed 6 bases at V and 6 bases at J, leaving 12 bases unmatched. The germline gives CDR1 DFQATT, CDR2 SNEGSKA (reference sequence). The CDR3 totals 15 residues.